This entry features one T cell receptor beta chain sequence. Antigen unknown. These data belong to a study of T cell responses to AZD1222 COVID-19 vaccine. With 0 bases clipped from V and 5 bases from J, the junction kept 11 bases outside the gene matches. From germline, CDR1 is SNHLY and CDR2 FYNNEI. The CDR3 covers 18 residues. Study-wide results and limits: Just a handful of people given AZD1222 tested seropositive at baseline. Two AZD1222 administrations were followed by greater Spike-specific TCR breadth and depth.

Some clones are missing from TCRdb's copy, which holds only in-frame ones; the method was immunoSEQ multiplex PCR. The repertoire holds roughly 42,000 clones, with about three quarters as singletons. The material was peripheral blood, obtained on day 0 of AZD1222 vaccination. This clonotype was sampled from an adult in good health. The chain is built from TRBV2 and TRBJ2-3; TRBD2 matches 10 bases. In DNA, the CDR3 is TGTGCCAGCAGTGAAGCGCCGCTAGCGGGGGCTGGGGTAGATACGCAGTATTTT. It encodes CASSEAPLAGAGVDTQYF.